Shown below are 27 T cell receptor beta chains from a single sample sequenced in a study of CXCR3-negative and CXCR3-positive naive CD8 T cells. General observations from the study: The TRB CDR3s that CXCR3-positive naive cells carried were more hydrophobic than those of CXCR3-negative naive cells.

The libraries of TRB cDNA were constructed through 5' RACE using UMI labels. TCRdb reprocessed the 5' RACE reads and keeps a single row for each CDR3 protein, giving no DNA. The ten most abundant clones cover roughly 0.41% of a sample with some 150,000 distinct CDR3 sequences. What these receptors recognize is not known. What was sequenced was naive CXCR3+ CD8+ T cells from blood. Subset meaning: CD45RO-CCR7+CD27+CD95- naive CD8+ T cells expressing CXCR3 (TNR3+). The receptors were sampled from a human donor in good health. Some clones in this sample may be carry-over from other donors' samples.

The rearrangement links TRBV5-1 to TRBJ1-1; TCRdb selects TRBD1, and the lack of DNA leaves this call unchecked. Germline CDR1 is SGHRS and CDR2 is YFSETQ. The CDR3 is 18 residues long. CDR3 loop: CASSLAKGTGLVNTEAFF.

The chain carries TRBV3-1 and TRBJ1-5; there is no DNA to check the TCRdb D call of TRBD1. This CDR3 spans 17 amino acids. The V gene's germline CDR1 is LGHDT and CDR2 YNNKEL (reference sequence). The CDR3: CASSQDSNGQGDQPQHF.

The gene calls are TRBV19 and TRBJ2-5; TCRdb names TRBD1, which stays unverified in the absence of DNA. The CDR3 length is 14 residues. The germline V gene has CDR1 LNHDA and CDR2 SQIVND (reference sequence). CDR3 loop: CASSPRQSQETQYF.

The chain is built from TRBV7-9 and TRBJ2-7; TCRdb picks TRBD1, but there is no DNA to check that call. The CDR3 runs to 14 residues. CDR1 and CDR2 (germline): SEHNR, FQNEAQ (reference sequence). CDR3 sequence reads: CASSLEDRDHEQYF.

CDR3 in amino acids: CASSQRVSTEAFF. This chain links TRBV12-3 or TRBV12-4 with TRBJ1-1. The CDR3 runs 13 residues.

V and J are TRBV12-3 or TRBV12-4 and TRBJ1-1. The CDR3 covers 13 residues. This chain's CDR3 is CASREALNTEAFF.

This chain joins TRBV20-1 and TRBJ1-1. Germline CDR1 is DFQATT and CDR2 is SNEGSKA (reference sequence). The CDR3 is made up of 13 amino acids. The CDR3 loop reads CSARDRPNTEAFF.

The chain uses TRBV11-2 and TRBJ1-1. CDR1 SGHAT and CDR2 FQNNGV come from the germline V gene. The length of the CDR3 is 15 residues. CDR3 residues: CASSLGWLPHTEAFF.

The chain recombines TRBV7-6 with TRBJ2-1; checking the TCRdb D call of TRBD2 is not possible without DNA. This CDR3 comprises 19 residues. CDR1 is SGHVS, CDR2 FNYEAQ, per germline. CDR3 sequence: CASSLAPGLAGDSHNEQFF.

The J gene is TRBJ2-3, the V gene TRBV4-3; TCRdb names TRBD1, which stays unverified in the absence of DNA. The germline V gene encodes CDR1 LGHNA and CDR2 YSLEER. CDR3 length equals 14 residues. CDR3: CASSQDDPGDTQYF.

The V and J genes are TRBV7-8 and TRBJ2-5; lacking DNA, the TRBD2 call made by TCRdb goes unchecked. Germline assignment: CDR1 SGHVS and CDR2 FQNEAQ. The CDR3 runs 20 residues. The CDR3: CASSLREGLAGILIQETQYF.

The V call is TRBV20-1, the J call TRBJ2-7; TCRdb gives TRBD1 as the D gene, but with no DNA this cannot be confirmed. This CDR3 contains 14 residues. CDR1 and CDR2 from the germline V gene are DFQATT and SNEGSKA (reference sequence). The CDR3 is CSAQDSASSYEQYF.

The chain recombines TRBV5-4 with TRBJ1-1. The germline CDR1 and CDR2 sequences are SGHNT and YYREEE (reference sequence). CDR3 length: 14 amino acids. CDR3 amino acids: CASRVRGGGTEAFF.

The chain joins TRBV3-1 to TRBJ1-4. From germline, CDR1 is LGHDT and CDR2 YNNKEL (reference sequence). The CDR3 extends over 15 amino acids. The CDR3 reads CASSPEGRRNEKLFF.

The rearrangement links TRBV13 to TRBJ2-3; TCRdb designates TRBD1, a call that cannot be tested without DNA. The CDR3 spans 15 residues. Germline CDR1 PRHDT, CDR2 FYEKMQ (reference sequence). Here the CDR3 reads CASSHGQGATDTQYF. The variable domain in full, completed from reference TRBV13 and TRBJ2-3, reads AAGVIQSPRHLIKEKRETATLKCYPIPRHDTVYWYQQGPGQDPQFLISFYEKMQSDKGSIPDRFSAQQFSDYHSELNMSSLELGDSALYFCASSHGQGATDTQYFGPGTRLTVL.

The chain combines TRBV19 with TRBJ2-1; there is no DNA to check the TCRdb D call of TRBD1. The CDR3 totals 16 residues. Per the germline V gene, CDR1 is LNHDA and CDR2 is SQIVND (reference sequence). CDR3 sequence reads: CASSPRGRLAYNEQFF.

V gene TRBV7-9 combines with J gene TRBJ2-3. CDR3 length equals 16 residues. The germline CDR1 and CDR2 sequences are SEHNR and FQNEAQ (reference sequence). CDR3 loop: CASSVQRRESLDTQYF.

This sequence joins TRBV29-1 and TRBJ2-4. The germline V gene has CDR1 SQVTM and CDR2 ANQGSEA. The CDR3 length is 13 residues. The CDR3 reads CSVYSTLENIQYF.

This chain connects TRBV27 to TRBJ1-5; without DNA, the TCRdb call of TRBD1 cannot be checked. There are 14 residues in the CDR3. The germline gives CDR1 MNHEY, CDR2 SMNVEV (reference sequence). CDR3 in amino acids: CASSVQGDNQPQHF.

The chain employs TRBV7-3 and TRBJ2-1; as DNA is missing, the TRBD1 call by TCRdb cannot be tested. Looked up from germline, CDR1 is SGHTA and CDR2 is FQGTGA. The CDR3 has 12 residues. The CDR3: CASSFTGQEQFF.

The chain links TRBV9 to TRBJ2-5; TCRdb's assignment of TRBD2 cannot be checked, as there is no DNA. This CDR3 is built from 16 residues. Germline assignment: CDR1 SGDLS and CDR2 YYNGEE. CDR3 amino acids: CASSLGSLTSGETQYF.

The chain is built from TRBV28 and TRBJ1-5. This CDR3 comprises 14 residues. The germline gives CDR1 MDHEN, CDR2 SYDVKM. CDR3 in amino acids: CASSDVYSNQPQHF.

V gene TRBV28 combines with J gene TRBJ2-7; TCRdb selects TRBD1, and the lack of DNA leaves this call unchecked. The germline V gene has CDR1 MDHEN and CDR2 SYDVKM. The CDR3 sequence is 14 residues long. The CDR3 protein is CATQETGEAYEQYF.

The chain combines TRBV5-1 with TRBJ1-4; no DNA is available, so the TRBD1 call from TCRdb remains unchecked. This CDR3 is 14 amino acids long. Germline V gives CDR1 SGHRS, CDR2 YFSETQ. CDR3 sequence reads: CASGRTGMNEKLFF.

The chain joins TRBV7-9 to TRBJ2-5; without DNA, the TCRdb call of TRBD1 cannot be checked. CDR3 size: 13 residues. Germline V gene lookup returns CDR1 SEHNR and CDR2 FQNEAQ (reference sequence). The CDR3 here is CASRRTGEETQYF.

V gene TRBV10-2 combines with J gene TRBJ2-1. The CDR3 runs to 12 residues. Per germline, CDR1 WSHSY and CDR2 SAAADI. The CDR3 sequence is CASSDRNNEQFF.

This chain connects TRBV5-1 to TRBJ1-1; TCRdb designates TRBD1, a call that cannot be tested without DNA. The CDR3 runs to 14 residues. Germline CDR1 is SGHRS and CDR2 is YFSETQ. CDR3 sequence reads: CASSSTGLNTEAFF. The entire variable domain, with the rest obtained from reference TRBV5-1 and TRBJ1-1, is as follows: KAGVTQTPRYLIKTRGQQVTLSCSPISGHRSVSWYQQTPGQGLQFLFEYFSETQRNKGNFPGRFSGRQFSNSRSEMNVSTLELGDSALYLCASSSTGLNTEAFFGQGTRLTVV.